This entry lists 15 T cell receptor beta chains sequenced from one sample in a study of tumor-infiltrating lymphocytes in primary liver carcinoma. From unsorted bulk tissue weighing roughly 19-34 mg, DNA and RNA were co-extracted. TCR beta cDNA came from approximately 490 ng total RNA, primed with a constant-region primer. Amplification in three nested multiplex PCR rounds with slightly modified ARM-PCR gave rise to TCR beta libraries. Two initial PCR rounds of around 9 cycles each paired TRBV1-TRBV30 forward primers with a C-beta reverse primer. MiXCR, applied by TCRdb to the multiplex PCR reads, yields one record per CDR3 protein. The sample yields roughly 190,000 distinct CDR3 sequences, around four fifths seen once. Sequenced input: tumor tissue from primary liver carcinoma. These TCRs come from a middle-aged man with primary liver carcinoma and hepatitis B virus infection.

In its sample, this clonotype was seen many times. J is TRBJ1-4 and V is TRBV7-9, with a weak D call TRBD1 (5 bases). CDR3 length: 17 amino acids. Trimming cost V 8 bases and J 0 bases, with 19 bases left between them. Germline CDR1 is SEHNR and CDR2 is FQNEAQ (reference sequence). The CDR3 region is CASGLWDGTPTNEKLFF. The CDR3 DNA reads TGTGCCAGCGGACTGTGGGACGGGACCCCAACTAATGAAAAACTGTTTTTT.

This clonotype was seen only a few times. The chain's CDR3 is CASSLVAGGTQYF. The CDR3 DNA reads as TGTGCCAGCAGTTTAGTCGCGGGAGGCACTCAGTACTTC. The chain recombines TRBV28 with TRBJ2-4, with 8 bases aligning to TRBD2. V dropped 2 bases and J dropped 12; count of bases not matched to a gene: 6. CDR3 length: 13 amino acids. Germline V gene data show CDR1 as MDHEN and CDR2 as SYDVKM. The complete variable domain, with remaining parts taken from reference TRBV28 and TRBJ2-4, reads DVKVTQSSRYLVKRTGEKVFLECVQDMDHENMFWYRQDPGLGLRLIYFSYDVKMKEKGDIPEGYSVSREKKERFSLILESASTNQTSMYLCASSLVAGGTQYFGAGTRLSVL.

The CDR3 sequence is CASRDLGYEQYF. DNA for the CDR3: TGTGCCAGCAGAGACTTGGGATACGAGCAGTACTTC. The chain recombines TRBV12-3 or TRBV12-4 with TRBJ2-7; D call uncertain. The germline V and J ends were trimmed by 6 bases and 4 bases, with 10 bases remaining between them. The CDR3 has 12 amino acids.

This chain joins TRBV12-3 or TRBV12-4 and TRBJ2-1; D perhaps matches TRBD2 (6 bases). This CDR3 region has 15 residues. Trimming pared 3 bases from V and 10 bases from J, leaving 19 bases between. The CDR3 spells CASSLRTCGNYEQFF. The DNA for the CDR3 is TGTGCCAGCAGTTTGAGGACATGCGGGAACTACGAGCAGTTCTTC.

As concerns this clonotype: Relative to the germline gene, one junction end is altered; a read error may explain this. In DNA, the CDR3 is TGTGCCAGCAATTTAGCAGCGGGAATGGGTAATGAGCAGTTCTTC. Translation: CASNLAAGMGNEQFF. The J gene is TRBJ2-1, the V gene TRBV12-3 or TRBV12-4; 7 bases match TRBD2. CDR3 length: 15 amino acids.

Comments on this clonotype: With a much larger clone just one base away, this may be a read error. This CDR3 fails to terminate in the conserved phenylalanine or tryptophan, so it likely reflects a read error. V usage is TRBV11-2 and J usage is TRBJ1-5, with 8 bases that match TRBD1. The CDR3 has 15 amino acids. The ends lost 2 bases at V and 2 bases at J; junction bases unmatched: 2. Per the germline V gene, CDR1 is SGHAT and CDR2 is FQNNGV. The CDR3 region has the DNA TGTGCCAGCAGCTTATCAGGGGGCGGCAATCAGCCCCAGCATTAT. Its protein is CASSLSGGGNQPQHY.

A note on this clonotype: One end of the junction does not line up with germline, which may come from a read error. In DNA, the CDR3 is TGTGCCAGCAGTTACTCCAAGGCGGCGGGGCCCTTCTACAATGAGAAGTTCTTC. Residues: CASSYSKAAGPFYNEKFF. The V and J genes are TRBV6-5 and TRBJ2-1, with D possibly TRBD2 on 6 matching bases. Germline V gene lookup returns CDR1 MNHEY and CDR2 SVGAGI. The CDR3 runs 18 residues.

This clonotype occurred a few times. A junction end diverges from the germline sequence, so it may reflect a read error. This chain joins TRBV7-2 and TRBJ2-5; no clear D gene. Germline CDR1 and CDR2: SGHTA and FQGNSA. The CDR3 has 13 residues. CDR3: CASTLARQETQYF. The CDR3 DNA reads TGTGCCAGCACCTTAGCTCGACAAGAGACCCAGTACTTC.

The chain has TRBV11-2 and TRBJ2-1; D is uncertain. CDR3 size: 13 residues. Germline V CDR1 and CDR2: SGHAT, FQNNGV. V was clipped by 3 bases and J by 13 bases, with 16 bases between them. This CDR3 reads CASSFTGVNYQFF. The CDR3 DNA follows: TGTGCCAGCAGCTTCACTGGGGTCAATTATCAGTTCTTC.

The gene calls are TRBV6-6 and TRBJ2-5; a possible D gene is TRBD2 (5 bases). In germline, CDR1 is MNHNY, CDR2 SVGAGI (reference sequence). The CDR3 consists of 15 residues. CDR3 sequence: CESSYLGGGQETQYF. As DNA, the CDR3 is TGTGAAAGCAGTTACTTGGGTGGAGGACAAGAGACCCAGTACTTC.

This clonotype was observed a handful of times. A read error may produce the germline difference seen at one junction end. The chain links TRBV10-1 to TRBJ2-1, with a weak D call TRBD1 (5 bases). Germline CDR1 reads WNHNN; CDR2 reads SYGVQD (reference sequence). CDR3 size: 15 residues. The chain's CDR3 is CASSESAGQYNEHFF. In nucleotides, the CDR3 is TGTGCCAGCAGTGAGTCGGCAGGGCAATACAATGAGCATTTCTTC.

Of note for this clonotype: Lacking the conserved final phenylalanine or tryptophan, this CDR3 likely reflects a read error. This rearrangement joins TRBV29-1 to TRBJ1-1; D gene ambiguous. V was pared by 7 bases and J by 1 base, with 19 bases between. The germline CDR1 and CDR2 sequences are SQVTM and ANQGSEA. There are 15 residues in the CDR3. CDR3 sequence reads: CSASPGWATNTEAFI. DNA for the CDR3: TGCAGCGCTTCCCCGGGTTGGGCTACGAACACTGAAGCTTTCATT.

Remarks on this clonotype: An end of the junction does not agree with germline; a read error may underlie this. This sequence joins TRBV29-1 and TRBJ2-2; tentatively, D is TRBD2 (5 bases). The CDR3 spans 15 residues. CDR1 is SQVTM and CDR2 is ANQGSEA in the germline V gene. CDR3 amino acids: CGVGSSAANTWEPFF. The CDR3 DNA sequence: TGCGGCGTTGGGAGTAGCGCGGCGAACACCTGGGAGCCATTTTTT.

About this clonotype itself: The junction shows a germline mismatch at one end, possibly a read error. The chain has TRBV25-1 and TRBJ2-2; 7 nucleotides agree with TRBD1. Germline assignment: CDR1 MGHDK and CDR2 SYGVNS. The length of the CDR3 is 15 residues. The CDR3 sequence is CASSELQGITGELFF. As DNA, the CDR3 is TGTGCCAGCAGCGAATTACAGGGGATCACCGGTGAGCTGTTTTTT.

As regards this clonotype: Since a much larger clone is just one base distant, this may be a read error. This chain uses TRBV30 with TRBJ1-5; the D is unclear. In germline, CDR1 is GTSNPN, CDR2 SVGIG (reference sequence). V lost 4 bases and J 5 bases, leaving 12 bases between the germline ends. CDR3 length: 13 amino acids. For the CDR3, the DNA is TGTGCCTGGACGGTGTCTCAAGATCAGCCCCAGCATTTT. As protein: CAWTVSQDQPQHF.